This T cell receptor beta chain was sequenced during a study of cytomegalovirus exposure and HLA in healthy donors. Concerning this clone itself: Its antigen is undetermined.

The PCR contained 60 Vbeta and 13 Jbeta primers. Method: immunoSEQ multiplex PCR; TCRdb's copy keeps in-frame clones and lacks some. The data show over 100,000 clones, with about 78% seen just once and approximately 1.5% held by the top ten. Germline loops: CDR1 SGHNT, CDR2 YYREEE (reference sequence). The ends lost 4 bases at V and 1 base at J; junction bases unmatched: 1. The CDR3 length is 14 residues. Study conclusions and caveats: In vitro assays verified that three CMV-associated chains recognized CMV antigens specifically.

Material: PBMCs. V and J are TRBV5-4 and TRBJ2-2; 7 positions match TRBD1. This receptor was taken from a female donor in good health and CMV-seronegative. CDR3 region: CASSGTVNTGELFF. CDR3 nucleotides: TGTGCCAGCAGCGGGACAGTGAACACCGGGGAGCTGTTTTTT.